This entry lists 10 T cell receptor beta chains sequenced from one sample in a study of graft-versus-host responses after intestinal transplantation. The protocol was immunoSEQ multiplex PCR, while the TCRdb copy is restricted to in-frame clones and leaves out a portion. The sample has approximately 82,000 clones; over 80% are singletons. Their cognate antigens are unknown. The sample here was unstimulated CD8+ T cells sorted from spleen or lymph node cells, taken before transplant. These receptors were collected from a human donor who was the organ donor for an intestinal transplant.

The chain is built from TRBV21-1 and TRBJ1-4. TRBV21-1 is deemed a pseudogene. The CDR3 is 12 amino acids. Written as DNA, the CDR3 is TGTGCCAGCAGCAACCGCCGGGGAAAACTGTTTTTT. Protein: CASSNRRGKLFF.

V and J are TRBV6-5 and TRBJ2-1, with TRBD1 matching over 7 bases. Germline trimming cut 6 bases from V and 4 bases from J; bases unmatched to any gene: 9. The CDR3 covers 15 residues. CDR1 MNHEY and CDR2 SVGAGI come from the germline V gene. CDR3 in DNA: TGTGCCAGCAGCCCCGGGACAGTATTTTACAATGAGCAGTTCTTC. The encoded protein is CASSPGTVFYNEQFF.

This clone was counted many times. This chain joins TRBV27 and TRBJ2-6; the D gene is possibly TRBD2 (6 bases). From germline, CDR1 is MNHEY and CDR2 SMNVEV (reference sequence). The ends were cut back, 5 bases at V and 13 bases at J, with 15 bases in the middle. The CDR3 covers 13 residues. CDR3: CASSPGTAYVLTF. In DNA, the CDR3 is TGTGCCAGCAGTCCCGGGACTGCTTATGTCCTGACTTTC.

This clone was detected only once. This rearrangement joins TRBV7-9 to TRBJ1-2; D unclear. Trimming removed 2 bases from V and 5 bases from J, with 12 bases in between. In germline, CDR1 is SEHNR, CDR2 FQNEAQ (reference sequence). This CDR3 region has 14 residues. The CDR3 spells CASSLRFDTYGYTF. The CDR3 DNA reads TGTGCCAGCAGCTTAAGGTTCGACACTTATGGCTACACCTTC.

The CDR3 loop is CASSLYRGGTDTQYF. In nucleotides, the CDR3 is TGTGCCAGCAGCTTATACAGGGGGGGCACAGATACGCAGTATTTT. The rearrangement joins TRBV7-9 to TRBJ2-3; 8 nucleotides line up with TRBD1. The CDR3 loop spans 15 amino acids. Trimming took 2 bases from V and 1 from J; bases not matched to a gene: 2. Germline CDR1 and CDR2: SEHNR and FQNEAQ (reference sequence).

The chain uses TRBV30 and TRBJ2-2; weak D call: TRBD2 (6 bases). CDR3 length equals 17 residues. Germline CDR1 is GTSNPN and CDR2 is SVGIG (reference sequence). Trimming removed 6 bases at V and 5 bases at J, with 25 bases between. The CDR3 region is CACQIGRGGHSTGELFF. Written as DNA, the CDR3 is TGTGCCTGCCAAATCGGCCGGGGAGGTCATTCGACCGGGGAGCTGTTTTTT. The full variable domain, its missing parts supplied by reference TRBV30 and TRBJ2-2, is SQTIHQWPATLVQPVGSPLSLECTVEGTSNPNLYWYRQAAGRGLQLLFYSVGIGQISSEVPQNLSASRPQDRQFILSSKKLLLSDSGFYLCACQIGRGGHSTGELFFGEGSRLTVL.

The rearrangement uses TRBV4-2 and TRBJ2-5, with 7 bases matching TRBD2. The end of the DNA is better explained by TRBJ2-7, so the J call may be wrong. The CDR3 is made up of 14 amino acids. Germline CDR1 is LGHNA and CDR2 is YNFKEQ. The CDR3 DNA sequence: TGTGCCAGCAGCCAAGATTGGGGGGGGAACGAGCAGTACTTC. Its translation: CASSQDWGGNEQYF.

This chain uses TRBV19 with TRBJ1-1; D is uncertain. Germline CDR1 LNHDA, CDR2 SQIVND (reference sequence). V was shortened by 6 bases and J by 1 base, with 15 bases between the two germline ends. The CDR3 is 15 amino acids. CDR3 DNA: TGTGCCAGTAGGGCCGCGACAACCGCGAACACTGAAGCTTTCTTT. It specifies CASRAATTANTEAFF.

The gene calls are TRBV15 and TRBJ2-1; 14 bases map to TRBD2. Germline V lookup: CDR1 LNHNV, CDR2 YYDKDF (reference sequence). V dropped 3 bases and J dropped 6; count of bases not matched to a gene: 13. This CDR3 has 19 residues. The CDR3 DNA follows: TGTGCCACCAGCAGCAAGGGGACTAGCGGGAGTCGGTTTAGCAATGAGCAGTTCTTC. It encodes CATSSKGTSGSRFSNEQFF.

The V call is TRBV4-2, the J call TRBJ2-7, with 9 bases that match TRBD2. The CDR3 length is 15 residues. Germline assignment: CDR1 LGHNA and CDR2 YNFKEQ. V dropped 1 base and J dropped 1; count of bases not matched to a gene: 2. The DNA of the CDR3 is TGTGCCAGCAGCCAAGCGCGGGGGGGGTCCTACGAGCAGTACTTC. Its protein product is CASSQARGGSYEQYF.